The clone carrying this T cell receptor (beta chain) has ten or more counts. The V gene lost 2 bases and the J gene lost 7 bases, with 17 bases spanning the gap. The CDR3 sequence is 15 residues long. CDR1 and CDR2 from the germline V gene are SEHNR and FQNEAQ (reference sequence). Sequencing targeted expressed TCRB transcripts, as all isolated RNA had been reverse transcribed. Assay: immunoSEQ multiplex PCR; the TCRdb copy retains only in-frame clones and omits some. This table has about 320,000 clones, 12% to 15% appearing once. The data stem from a study of beta chain features in type 1 diabetes. The rearrangement joins TRBV7-9 to TRBJ1-2, with a possible D match to TRBD1 (6 bases). The receptor's source is a man under 40 in good health. The sample taken for sequencing was central memory CD4+ T cells from blood. The CDR3 sequence: CASSLQSGVEAGYTF. CDR3 DNA sequence: TGTGCCAGCAGCTTACAGTCAGGGGTCGAGGCTGGCTACACCTTC. Full variable domain (remainder filled in from reference TRBV7-9 and TRBJ1-2): DTGVSQNPRHKITKRGQNVTFRCDPISEHNRLYWYRQTLGQGPEFLTYFQNEAQLEKSRLLSDRFSAERPKGSFSTLEIQRTEQGDSAMYLCASSLQSGVEAGYTFGSGTRLTVV.